The 19 T cell receptor beta chains below all came from one sample that was sequenced in a study of T cell responses to AZD1222 COVID-19 vaccine. Generated by immunoSEQ multiplex PCR, the TCRdb table keeps only in-frame clones and is missing some. The repertoire has some 80,000 clones, about nine tenths of them found once; the top ten carry around 6.7%. Sequenced material: peripheral blood, taken on day 0 of AZD1222 vaccination. Receptors were obtained from an adult in good health.

By proportion, this clone is medium-sized. The chain employs TRBV6-4 and TRBJ2-3; 16 nucleotides align to TRBD2. The V gene's germline CDR1 is MRHNA and CDR2 SNTAGT. With 2 bases clipped from V and 4 bases from J, the junction kept 3 bases outside the gene matches. The CDR3 loop spans 17 amino acids. For the CDR3, the DNA is TGTGCCAGCAGTGACGCCGGGACTAGCGGGGGGGCAGATACGCAGTATTTT. Its translation: CASSDAGTSGGADTQYF.

This chain uses TRBV7-6 with TRBJ1-6; D is uncertain. The CDR3 has 12 amino acids. Germline CDR1 is SGHVS and CDR2 is FNYEAQ. The V gene lost 4 bases and the J gene lost 6 bases, with 4 bases spanning the gap. The CDR3 bases are TGTGCCAGCAGCTCGTCTAATTCACCCCTCCACTTT. It is translated as CASSSSNSPLHF.

This clone was detected once. Other DNA sequences within the sample encode an identical CDR3. V is TRBV5-1 and J is TRBJ1-5, with 9 nucleotides matching TRBD1. The CDR3 loop spans 15 amino acids. Per the germline V gene, CDR1 is SGHRS and CDR2 is YFSETQ. Trimming cost V 0 bases and J 7 bases; bases outside gene matches: 5. CDR3 sequence (DNA): TGCGCCAGCAGCTTGGAGGGACAGGGTGGGCAGCCCCAGCATTTT. Its protein is CASSLEGQGGQPQHF.

The chain has TRBV6-6 and TRBJ2-6; 8 bases line up with TRBD1. Germline V gene data show CDR1 as MNHNY and CDR2 as SVGAGI (reference sequence). Trimming took 5 bases from V and 0 from J; bases not matched to a gene: 6. This CDR3 comprises 17 residues. The CDR3 region is CASSLPTGGSGANVLTF. The CDR3, as DNA: TGTGCCAGCAGTCTCCCTACAGGGGGCTCTGGGGCCAACGTCCTGACTTTC.

V is TRBV28 and J is TRBJ2-7; possible D gene TRBD1, 5 bases. Trimming stripped 3 bases from V and 1 base from J, with 10 bases between. This CDR3 contains 14 residues. Looked up from germline, CDR1 is MDHEN and CDR2 is SYDVKM. The CDR3 DNA follows: TGTGCCAGCAGTTTGGGGCTCCTTTCCTACGAGCAGTACTTC. Translated: CASSLGLLSYEQYF.

This rearrangement joins TRBV6-6 to TRBJ1-5, with 8 bases aligning to TRBD1. The germline V gene has CDR1 MNHNY and CDR2 SVGAGI (reference sequence). Unmatched junction bases numbered 13, after V lost 5 bases and J lost 7 bases. The CDR3 spans 16 residues. CDR3 DNA sequence: TGTGCCAGCAGTCGAGGGGTGGGTCAGGGGGCCCAGCCCCAGCATTTT. It codes for CASSRGVGQGAQPQHF.

Only one count was recorded for this clone. The genes are TRBV11-3 and TRBJ1-1, with unresolved D. The V and J ends lost 8 bases and 1 base respectively, with 11 bases between them. CDR1 is SGHNT, CDR2 YENEEA, per germline. This CDR3 has 13 residues. In DNA, the CDR3 is TGTGCCAGCGGTTTGACGGAGAACACTGAAGCTTTCTTT. Translation: CASGLTENTEAFF.

The V call is TRBV6-6, the J call TRBJ2-7; 10 nucleotides match TRBD1. J was trimmed by 3 bases and V by 10 bases; bases with no gene match: 9. The CDR3 totals 14 residues. Germline V lookup: CDR1 MNHNY, CDR2 SVGAGI (reference sequence). CDR3 bases: TGTGCCACCACAAGACAGGGGGCGGGCTACGAGCAGTACTTC. This translates into CATTRQGAGYEQYF.

The CDR3 spells CASSSPGAPSNQPQHF. The CDR3 DNA reads TGTGCCAGCAGTTCTCCAGGGGCCCCAAGCAATCAGCCCCAGCATTTT. The V gene is TRBV28, the J gene TRBJ1-5, with TRBD1 as a possible D gene (6 bases). Trimming took off 4 bases at V and 1 base at J, with 14 bases between the two ends. The CDR3 is 16 amino acids. CDR1 MDHEN and CDR2 SYDVKM come from the germline V gene.

The chain combines TRBV2 with TRBJ1-4, with TRBD1 matching over 7 bases. Trimming took 6 bases from V and 0 from J; bases not matched to a gene: 4. Germline CDR1 SNHLY, CDR2 FYNNEI. The CDR3 is 15 residues long. The CDR3 DNA follows: TGTGCCAGCAGGGGGGGACAGCCAACTAATGAAAAACTGTTTTTT. Translating it yields CASRGGQPTNEKLFF.

J is TRBJ1-6 and V is TRBV7-2; no clear D. The CDR3 sequence is 15 residues long. Trimming stripped 5 bases from V and 3 bases from J, with 11 bases between. Germline V gene sequence: CDR1 SGHTA, CDR2 FQGNSA. This chain's CDR3 is CASSPPRGYNSPLHF. The DNA of the CDR3 is TGTGCCAGCAGCCCCCCCCGGGGCTATAATTCACCCCTCCACTTT.

This chain connects TRBV5-1 to TRBJ1-2; 12 bases map to TRBD1. CDR3 size: 17 residues. The germline V gene has CDR1 SGHRS and CDR2 YFSETQ. The trim removed 3 bases at V and 8 bases at J, leaving 14 bases unmatched. The CDR3 coding sequence is TGCGCCAGCAGCTCCCGGGACAGGGGGCTGACTTCGGGAGGCTACACCTTC. This encodes CASSSRDRGLTSGGYTF. The entire variable domain, with the rest obtained from reference TRBV5-1 and TRBJ1-2, is as follows: KAGVTQTPRYLIKTRGQQVTLSCSPISGHRSVSWYQQTPGQGLQFLFEYFSETQRNKGNFPGRFSGRQFSNSRSEMNVSTLELGDSALYLCASSSRDRGLTSGGYTFGSGTRLTVV.

The chain recombines TRBV7-2 with TRBJ2-7, with D perhaps TRBD2 (5 bases). Germline CDR1 is SGHTA and CDR2 is FQGNSA. V lost 5 bases, J lost 3 bases, and 17 bases lay in between. The CDR3 sequence is 15 residues long. The CDR3 loop reads CASSEDLARLYEQYF. DNA of the CDR3: TGTGCCAGCAGCGAGGACTTAGCTCGACTCTACGAGCAGTACTTC.

The gene calls are TRBV27 and TRBJ1-5; D is ambiguous. CDR1 and CDR2 (germline): MNHEY, SMNVEV (reference sequence). The CDR3 runs to 13 residues. The germline V and J ends were trimmed by 6 bases and 0 bases, with 6 bases remaining between them. The CDR3 sequence is CASRQYSNQPQHF. The CDR3 DNA reads TGTGCCAGCAGACAGTATAGCAATCAGCCCCAGCATTTT.

CDR3 residues: CASSAPLGRGATEAFF. DNA of the CDR3: TGTGCCAGCAGCGCCCCCCTGGGCAGGGGAGCCACTGAAGCTTTCTTT. The rearrangement links TRBV9 to TRBJ1-1; tentative D call: TRBD1 (6 bases). The CDR3 runs 16 residues. Trimming removed 3 bases at V and 4 bases at J, with 19 bases between. Germline assignment: CDR1 SGDLS and CDR2 YYNGEE. Combining the CDR3 with reference TRBV9 and TRBJ1-1 gives the whole variable domain DSGVTQTPKHLITATGQRVTLRCSPRSGDLSVYWYQQSLDQGLQFLIQYYNGEERAKGNILERFSAQQFPDLHSELNLSSLELGDSALYFCASSAPLGRGATEAFFGQGTRLTVV.

This clone was seen a single time. The chain combines TRBV6-4 with TRBJ2-3; maybe TRBD2 (6 bases). The CDR3 consists of 12 residues. Germline loops: CDR1 MRHNA, CDR2 SNTAGT. Between the trimmed V and J ends, which lost 7 bases and 3 bases, there was a span of 8 bases. In DNA form, the CDR3 reads TGTGCCAGCACCGGAGGGACAGATACGCAGTATTTT. Translating it yields CASTGGTDTQYF.

The chain couples TRBV5-1 to TRBJ1-3, with D possibly TRBD1 on 6 matching bases. CDR1 and CDR2 from the germline V gene are SGHRS and YFSETQ. This CDR3 contains 14 residues. V was shortened by 3 bases and J by 4 bases, with 11 bases between the two germline ends. The CDR3 DNA sequence: TGCGCCAGCAGCTATACAGGGACGGGAAACACCATATATTTT. This codes for CASSYTGTGNTIYF.

This clone was picked up one time. V gene TRBV24-1 combines with J gene TRBJ2-2; D not certain. Germline CDR1 is KGHDR and CDR2 is SFDVKD. The V end lost 4 bases, the J end lost 7 bases, and 9 bases lay between the germline ends. This CDR3 comprises 13 residues. CDR3 DNA: TGTGCCACCAGTGACCCCAGTGGCGGGGAGCTGTTTTTT. This translates into CATSDPSGGELFF.

A single count supports this clone. V usage is TRBV28 and J usage is TRBJ2-7; 7 nucleotides agree with TRBD2. The CDR3 consists of 13 residues. V gave up 8 bases and J gave up 3 bases; unmatched junction bases: 7. Germline CDR1 and CDR2: MDHEN and SYDVKM. The CDR3: CASVPSGLYEQYF. The CDR3 DNA follows: TGTGCCAGCGTTCCTAGCGGACTCTACGAGCAGTACTTC. Based on the CDR3 plus reference TRBV28 and TRBJ2-7, the full variable domain is DVKVTQSSRYLVKRTGEKVFLECVQDMDHENMFWYRQDPGLGLRLIYFSYDVKMKEKGDIPEGYSVSREKKERFSLILESASTNQTSMYLCASVPSGLYEQYFGPGTRLTVT.